Listed below are T cell receptor beta chains from one sample, sequenced in a study of T-cell reconstitution after alpha-beta-depleted transplantation in children. Using its own MiXCR run on the PCR reads, TCRdb lists one record per CDR3 protein. The table shows 500,000 or so distinct CDR3 sequences, with over 25% occurring only once. The sequences come from PBMCs from the stem cell graft donor, collected from the stem cell graft. All receptors derive from a human donor who donated a stem cell graft to a child with aplastic anemia. CDR3s include the opening cysteine and the closing phenylalanine or tryptophan. The D gene is left open where the match is weak. A clone size is listed for some rows: how often the clone was seen (once, few, many), or a class if it is expanded.

v_gene,j_gene,d_gene,abundance,CDR3aa,CDR3nt
TRBV15,TRBJ2-4,TRBD1,few,CATRWSDRDGDIQYF,TGTGCCACCCGATGGTCGGACAGGGATGGGGACATTCAGTACTTC
TRBV11-2,TRBJ2-2,TRBD2,few,CASTKRGPTGELFF,TGTGCCAGCACCAAGCGGGGGCCCACCGGGGAGCTGTTTTTT
TRBV3-1,TRBJ2-1,-,-,CASSRDVTGSEQFF,TGTGCCAGCAGCCGAGACGTAACAGGGAGTGAGCAGTTCTTC
TRBV29-1,TRBJ2-7,TRBD1,-,CSVEVDRSTYEQYF,TGCAGCGTTGAGGTGGACAGGTCGACTTACGAGCAGTACTTC
TRBV7-3,TRBJ2-3,TRBD2,-,CASSLHGSGSINTQYF,TGTGCCAGCAGCTTACACGGTAGCGGGAGCATCAATACGCAGTATTTT
TRBV9,TRBJ1-1,-,-,CASSVVGATEAFF,TGTGCCAGCAGCGTAGTCGGGGCCACTGAAGCTTTCTTT
TRBV7-9,TRBJ2-5,-,few,CASSLTPAVGSQETQYF,TGTGCCAGCAGCTTAACCCCGGCAGTCGGGTCCCAAGAGACCCAGTACTTC
TRBV9,TRBJ2-5,-,-,CASSAEWGVGLAEETQYF,TGTGCCAGCAGCGCGGAGTGGGGCGTGGGTCTAGCAGAAGAGACCCAGTACTTC
TRBV4-2,TRBJ2-7,-,few,CASSQEGGYEQYF,TGTGCCAGCAGCCAAGAAGGGGGCTACGAGCAGTACTTC
TRBV10-3,TRBJ2-1,-,-,CAISERENNDQFF,TGTGCCATCAGTGAGCGGGAAAACAATGACCAGTTCTTC